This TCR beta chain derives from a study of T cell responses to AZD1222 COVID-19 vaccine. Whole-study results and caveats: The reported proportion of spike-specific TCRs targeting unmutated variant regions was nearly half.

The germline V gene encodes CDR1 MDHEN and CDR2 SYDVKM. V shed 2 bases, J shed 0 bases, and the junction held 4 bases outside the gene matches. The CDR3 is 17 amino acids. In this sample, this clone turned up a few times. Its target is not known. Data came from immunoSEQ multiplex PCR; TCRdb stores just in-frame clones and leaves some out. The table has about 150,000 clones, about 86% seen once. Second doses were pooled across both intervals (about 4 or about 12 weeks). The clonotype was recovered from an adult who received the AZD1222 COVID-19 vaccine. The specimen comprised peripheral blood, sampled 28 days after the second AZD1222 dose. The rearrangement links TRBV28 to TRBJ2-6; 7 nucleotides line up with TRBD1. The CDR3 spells CASSLRQGFSGANVLTF. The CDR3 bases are TGTGCCAGCAGTTTACGACAGGGATTCTCTGGGGCCAACGTCCTGACTTTC.